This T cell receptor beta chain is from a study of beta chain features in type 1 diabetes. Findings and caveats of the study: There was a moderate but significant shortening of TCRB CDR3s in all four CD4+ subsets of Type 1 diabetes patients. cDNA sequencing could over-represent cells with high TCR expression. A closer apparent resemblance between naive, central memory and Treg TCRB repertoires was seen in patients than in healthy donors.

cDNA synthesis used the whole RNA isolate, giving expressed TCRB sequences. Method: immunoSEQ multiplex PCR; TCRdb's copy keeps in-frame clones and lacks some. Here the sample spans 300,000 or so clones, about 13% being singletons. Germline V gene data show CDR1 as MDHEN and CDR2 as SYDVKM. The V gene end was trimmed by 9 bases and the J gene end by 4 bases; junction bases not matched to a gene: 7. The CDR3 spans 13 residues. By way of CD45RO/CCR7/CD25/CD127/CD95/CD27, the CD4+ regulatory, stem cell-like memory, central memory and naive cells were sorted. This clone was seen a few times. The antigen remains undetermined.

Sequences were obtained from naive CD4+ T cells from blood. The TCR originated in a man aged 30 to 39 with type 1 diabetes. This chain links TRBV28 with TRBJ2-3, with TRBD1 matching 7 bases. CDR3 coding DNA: TGTGCCAGTTCCCGACAGGGCTCAGATACGCAGTATTTT. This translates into CASSRQGSDTQYF.